This entry lists 21 T cell receptor beta chains sequenced from one sample in a study of blood T cell repertoires in COVID-19. Clones were read by immunoSEQ multiplex PCR, and TCRdb kept only the in-frame ones, dropping some. The table has around 150,000 clones, roughly 85% seen once. The sample taken for sequencing was peripheral blood. These receptors were collected from a human donor with acute or convalescent COVID-19. The donor label of this sample is uncertain.

The chain is built from TRBV4-2 and TRBJ1-4; 7 bases are a match to TRBD1. This CDR3 region has 18 residues. Per the germline V gene, CDR1 is LGHNA and CDR2 is YNFKEQ. V lost 4 bases to trimming and J lost 5 bases; unmatched junction nucleotides: 16. The DNA of the CDR3 is TGTGCCAGCAGCCCCGAACGTTCTCTGAGAGGGGGCAATGAAAAACTGTTTTTT. This encodes CASSPERSLRGGNEKLFF.

This clone was counted a single time. The J gene is TRBJ1-2, the V gene TRBV6-5; D possibly corresponds to TRBD1 (5 bases). This CDR3 has 12 residues. Trimming pared 7 bases from V and 4 bases from J, leaving 10 bases between. In germline, CDR1 is MNHEY, CDR2 SVGAGI. CDR3 amino acids: CASKDTFYGYTF. As DNA, the CDR3 is TGTGCCAGCAAGGACACCTTCTATGGCTACACCTTC.

J is TRBJ2-2 and V is TRBV21-1; TRBD1, the table's D call, was not compared with the DNA. TRBV21-1 is noted as a pseudogene. CDR3 size: 15 residues. The CDR3 spells CASNRQGANTGELFF. The DNA of the CDR3 is TGTGCCAGCAACCGACAGGGGGCGAACACCGGGGAGCTGTTTTTT.

This rearrangement joins TRBV19 to TRBJ2-3, with a possible D match to TRBD2 (6 bases). With 8 bases removed from V and 10 bases from J, the gap between germline ends came to 13 bases. The germline CDR1 and CDR2 sequences are LNHDA and SQIVND (reference sequence). This CDR3 has 11 residues. CDR3 sequence: CASSSGTPQYF. Written as DNA, the CDR3 is TGTGCCAGTTCATCCGGGACTCCGCAGTATTTT.

The J gene is TRBJ1-5, the V gene TRBV7-8, with TRBD1 matching 7 bases. The J segment lost 4 bases and the V segment lost 1 base, leaving 4 bases of the junction unmatched. Germline CDR1 reads SGHVS; CDR2 reads FQNEAQ. The CDR3 loop spans 15 amino acids. In DNA, the CDR3 is TGTGCCAGCAGCTTAGGACCACAGGGGAATCAGCCCCAGCATTTT. It specifies CASSLGPQGNQPQHF.

This sequence joins TRBV6-6 and TRBJ1-5, with D possibly being TRBD1 (5 bases). Germline lookup yields CDR1 MNHNY and CDR2 SVGAGI (reference sequence). The length of the CDR3 is 15 residues. Trimming took off 2 bases at V and 4 bases at J, with 12 bases between the two ends. In DNA, the CDR3 is TGTGCCAGCAGTTACGCGGCAGGGCCTAATCAGCCCCAGCATTTT. Translating gives CASSYAAGPNQPQHF.

The genes are TRBV4-2 and TRBJ2-5, with D perhaps matching TRBD2 (5 bases). The germline V gene has CDR1 LGHNA and CDR2 YNFKEQ. The V and J ends lost 6 bases and 1 base respectively, with 18 bases between them. The length of the CDR3 is 16 residues. The CDR3 reads CASSSEGGLSQETQYF. CDR3 bases: TGTGCCAGCAGTTCGGAAGGAGGCCTTTCCCAAGAGACCCAGTACTTC.

This clone was counted only a few times. The gene calls are TRBV12-3 or TRBV12-4 and TRBJ1-2; D unclear. This CDR3 has 13 amino acids. V was pared by 3 bases and J by 3 bases, with 8 bases between. CDR3 amino acids: CASSLVQDYGYTF. DNA for the CDR3: TGTGCCAGCAGTTTGGTCCAGGACTATGGCTACACCTTC.

V and J are TRBV18 and TRBJ1-6; TRBD1 aligns across 11 bases. Losses at the gene ends were 1 base for V and 10 bases for J; bases not matched to a gene: 6. CDR3 length equals 16 residues. CDR1 is KGHSH and CDR2 is LQKENI in the germline V gene. The CDR3 DNA sequence: TGTGCCAGCTCACCACGGGGGACAGGGGGTGAGTCACCCCTCCACTTT. The encoded protein is CASSPRGTGGESPLHF.

The chain combines TRBV6-5 with TRBJ2-1, with 8 bases fitting TRBD1. The V and J ends lost 6 bases and 6 bases, in that order; junction bases with no gene match: 10. The CDR3 is made up of 15 amino acids. Germline CDR1 and CDR2: MNHEY and SVGAGI. CDR3 region: CASSLDRGKGNEQFF. The DNA for the CDR3 is TGTGCCAGCAGCCTCGACAGGGGTAAAGGCAATGAGCAGTTCTTC.

This clone has just one count. The genes are TRBV28 and TRBJ1-1; a weak D match, TRBD1 (6 bases). The CDR3 is 13 amino acids. Germline lookup yields CDR1 MDHEN and CDR2 SYDVKM. Trimming cost V 2 bases and J 5 bases, with 9 bases left between them. DNA for the CDR3: TGTGCCAGCAGTTTAGGGGGCGGTACTGAAGCTTTCTTT. It translates to CASSLGGGTEAFF.

The J gene is TRBJ1-5, the V gene TRBV28; D perhaps matches TRBD1 (5 bases). Germline assignment: CDR1 MDHEN and CDR2 SYDVKM. The CDR3 has 17 residues. Trimming removed 5 bases from V and 4 bases from J, with 21 bases in between. The CDR3 reads CASSLGLKRGANQPQHF. CDR3 nucleotide sequence: TGTGCCAGCAGTCTTGGACTGAAGCGGGGCGCAAATCAGCCCCAGCATTTT.

The chain is built from TRBV2 and TRBJ1-2; 9 bases fit TRBD1. V dropped 4 bases and J dropped 3; count of bases not matched to a gene: 0. From germline, CDR1 is SNHLY and CDR2 FYNNEI. CDR3 size: 13 residues. The CDR3 is CASSGTGDYGYTF. Here the CDR3 DNA reads TGTGCCAGCAGTGGGACAGGGGACTATGGCTACACCTTC.

This chain connects TRBV5-1 to TRBJ2-2; possibly TRBD1 for D (5 bases). Trimming stripped 1 base from V and 8 bases from J, with 27 bases between. Germline V CDR1 and CDR2: SGHRS, YFSETQ. The CDR3 is 19 residues long. CDR3 residues: CASSLKNAAGLWRTGELFF. CDR3 sequence (DNA): TGCGCCAGCAGCTTGAAAAACGCCGCAGGGTTATGGCGCACTGGGGAGCTGTTTTTT.

The chain couples TRBV24-1 to TRBJ2-3, with 11 nucleotides matching TRBD2. Germline V CDR1 and CDR2: KGHDR, SFDVKD. The junction had 9 bases not matched to a gene; V was cut back by 5 bases and J by 6 bases. The CDR3 runs to 16 residues. The CDR3 DNA reads TGTGCCACCAGTGGAGGTAGCGGGGGGGATCGGGATACGCAGTATTTT. Its protein is CATSGGSGGDRDTQYF.

J is TRBJ1-2 and V is TRBV19; no reliable D call. V lost 6 bases and J 0 bases, leaving 11 bases between the germline ends. The CDR3 length is 14 residues. Germline CDR1 and CDR2: LNHDA and SQIVND (reference sequence). CDR3 sequence (DNA): TGTGCCAGTAGGCGCCCGGGAGCTAACTATGGCTACACCTTC. Its protein is CASRRPGANYGYTF.

This chain uses TRBV7-2 with TRBJ1-1; D perhaps matches TRBD1 (6 bases). Trimming took off 5 bases at V and 10 bases at J, with 17 bases between the two ends. The CDR3 is 13 amino acids. The V gene's germline CDR1 is SGHTA and CDR2 FQGNSA. The CDR3 spells CASSLRQEQVAFF. The CDR3 DNA follows: TGTGCCAGCAGCCTCCGACAGGAACAAGTAGCTTTCTTT.

The chain combines TRBV15 with TRBJ2-3; D is uncertain. This CDR3 has 14 residues. V was pared by 4 bases and J by 1 base, with 9 bases between. The germline gives CDR1 LNHNV, CDR2 YYDKDF (reference sequence). CDR3 protein: CATSTPHGTDTQYF. The CDR3 nucleotides read TGTGCCACCAGCACCCCACATGGCACAGATACGCAGTATTTT.

This clone was recorded a few times. This chain uses TRBV9 with TRBJ2-2; weak D call: TRBD1 (6 bases). The length of the CDR3 is 14 residues. Germline V CDR1 and CDR2: SGDLS, YYNGEE. The V end lost 0 bases, the J end lost 5 bases, and 8 bases lay between the germline ends. The CDR3 DNA reads TGTGCCAGCAGCGTAGGGCAGGGGACCGGGGAGCTGTTTTTT. Translated, it gives CASSVGQGTGELFF.

The rearrangement links TRBV7-3 to TRBJ1-6; 10 nucleotides match TRBD1. CDR1 is SGHTA and CDR2 is FQGTGA in the germline V gene. V gave up 4 bases and J gave up 7 bases; unmatched junction bases: 1. The CDR3 contains 14 residues. CDR3 sequence reads: CASSSTGGNSPLHF. CDR3 nucleotide sequence: TGTGCCAGCAGCTCGACAGGGGGCAATTCACCCCTCCACTTT.

This clone was found once. V usage is TRBV19 and J usage is TRBJ1-5; 8 nucleotides match TRBD1. Germline V CDR1 and CDR2: LNHDA, SQIVND (reference sequence). The CDR3 length is 18 residues. V was pared by 3 bases and J by 0 bases, with 10 bases of the junction left unmatched. The CDR3 reads CASSIKGQEVYSNQPQHF. In DNA, the CDR3 is TGTGCCAGTAGTATTAAGGGACAGGAGGTTTATAGCAATCAGCCCCAGCATTTT.